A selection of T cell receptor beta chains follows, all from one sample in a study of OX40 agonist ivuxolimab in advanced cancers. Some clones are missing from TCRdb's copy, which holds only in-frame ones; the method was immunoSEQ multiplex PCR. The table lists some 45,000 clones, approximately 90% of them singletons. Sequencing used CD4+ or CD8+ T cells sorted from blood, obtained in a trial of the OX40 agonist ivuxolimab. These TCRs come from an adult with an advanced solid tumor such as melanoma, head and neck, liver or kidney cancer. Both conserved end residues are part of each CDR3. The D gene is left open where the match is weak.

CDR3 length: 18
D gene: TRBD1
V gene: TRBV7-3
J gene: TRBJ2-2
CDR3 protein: CASSLTGQGNANTGELFF
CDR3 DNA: TGTGCCAGCAGCTTAACGGGACAGGGAAACGCGAACACCGGGGAGCTGTTTTTT

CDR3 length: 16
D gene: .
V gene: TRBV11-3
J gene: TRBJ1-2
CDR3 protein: CASSSCVQGANYGYTF
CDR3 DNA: TGTGCCAGCAGCTCGTGCGTACAGGGTGCTAACTATGGCTACACCTTC

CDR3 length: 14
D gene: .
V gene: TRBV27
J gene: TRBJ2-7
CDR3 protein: CASSLGGTSYEQYF
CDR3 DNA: TGTGCCAGCAGTTTAGGGGGGACATCCTACGAGCAGTACTTC

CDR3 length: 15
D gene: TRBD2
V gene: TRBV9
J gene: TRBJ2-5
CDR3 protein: CASSDGTSGRETQYF
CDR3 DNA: TGTGCCAGCAGCGACGGGACTAGCGGTCGAGAGACCCAGTACTTC

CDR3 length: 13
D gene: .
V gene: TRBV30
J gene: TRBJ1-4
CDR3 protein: CAWSTQTYEKLFF
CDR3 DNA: TGTGCCTGGAGTACGCAGACTTACGAAAAACTGTTTTTT

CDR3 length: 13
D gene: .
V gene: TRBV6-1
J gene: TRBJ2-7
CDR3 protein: CASSIGGSYEQYF
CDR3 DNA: TGTGCCAGCAGTATCGGGGGCTCCTACGAGCAGTACTTC

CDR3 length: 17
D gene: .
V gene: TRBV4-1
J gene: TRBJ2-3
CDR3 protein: CASSPGRDRSYSDTQYF
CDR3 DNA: TGCGCCAGCAGCCCAGGAAGGGACCGGTCGTATTCAGATACGCAGTATTTT

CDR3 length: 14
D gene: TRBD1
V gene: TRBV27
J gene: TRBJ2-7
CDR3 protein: CASSILRDSDEQYF
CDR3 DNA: TGTGCCAGCAGCATACTTCGGGACAGTGATGAGCAGTACTTC

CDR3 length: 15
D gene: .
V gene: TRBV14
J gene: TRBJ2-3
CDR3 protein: CASSQLATISDTQYF
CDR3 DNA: TGTGCCAGCAGCCAACTCGCGACAATCTCAGATACGCAGTATTTT

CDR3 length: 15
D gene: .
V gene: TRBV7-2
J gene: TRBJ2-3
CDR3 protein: CASSFGGGPVDTQYF
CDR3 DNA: TGTGCCAGCAGCTTTGGGGGGGGGCCTGTAGATACGCAGTATTTT

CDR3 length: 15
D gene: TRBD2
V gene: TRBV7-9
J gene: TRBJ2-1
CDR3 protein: CASSLPLAEYNEQFF
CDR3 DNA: TGTGCCAGCAGCTTACCCCTAGCGGAGTACAATGAGCAGTTCTTC

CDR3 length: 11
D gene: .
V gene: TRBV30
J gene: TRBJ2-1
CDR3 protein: CAWSQNNEQFF
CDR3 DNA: TGTGCCTGGAGCCAAAACAATGAGCAGTTCTTC

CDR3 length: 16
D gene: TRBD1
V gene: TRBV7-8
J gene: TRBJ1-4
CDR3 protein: CASSLAPTGEDEKLFF
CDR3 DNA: TGTGCCAGCAGCTTAGCGCCGACAGGGGAGGATGAAAAACTGTTTTTT

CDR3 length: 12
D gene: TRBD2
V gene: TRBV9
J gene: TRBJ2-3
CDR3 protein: CASSEALGLLNF
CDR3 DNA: TGTGCCAGCAGCGAGGCATTGGGACTACTAAATTTT

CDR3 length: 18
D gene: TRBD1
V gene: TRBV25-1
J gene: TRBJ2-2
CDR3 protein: CASSEYTLDRGRTGELFF
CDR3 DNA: TGTGCCAGCAGTGAATATACCCTCGACAGGGGGCGGACCGGGGAGCTGTTTTTT